This entry lists 31 T cell receptor beta chains sequenced from one sample in a study of shared clonotypes between healthy human individuals. Profiled with immunoSEQ multiplex PCR; TCRdb holds only in-frame clones, not every one. Of some 2 million clones in the sample, about 95% are singletons; the top ten hold around 1.1%. Naive CD8 cells lacked CD45RO and underwent positive selection for CCR7, leaving out terminally differentiated effector memory CD45RA+ cells. Sequences were obtained from naive CD8+ T cells sorted from blood. The receptors here all came from a man between 18 and 35 years old in good health.

The rearrangement links TRBV18 to TRBJ2-3; the D is unclear. Germline V gene lookup returns CDR1 KGHSH and CDR2 LQKENI. CDR3 size: 11 residues. V was cut by 4 bases and J by 2 bases, with 1 base left in between. CDR3 DNA sequence: TGTGCCAGCTCACACACAGATACGCAGTATTTT. It codes for CASSHTDTQYF.

In its sample, this clone was seen a few times. The V call is TRBV30, the J call TRBJ2-7; the D is unclear. The germline gives CDR1 GTSNPN, CDR2 SVGIG (reference sequence). The CDR3 has 13 amino acids. V shed 1 base and J shed 4 bases, with 11 bases lying between them. CDR3 coding DNA: TGTGCCTGGAGTGATGACTGGAAGTACGAGCAGTACTTC. Its translation: CAWSDDWKYEQYF.

The chain uses TRBV28 and TRBJ2-5; D may be TRBD2 (6 bases). Trimming removed 4 bases at V and 4 bases at J, with 22 bases between. This CDR3 contains 17 residues. CDR1 and CDR2 from the germline V gene are MDHEN and SYDVKM. The CDR3 reads CASSSPLDWRGGETQYF. The CDR3 nucleotides read TGTGCCAGCAGTTCTCCTCTTGACTGGCGGGGTGGAGAGACCCAGTACTTC. The full variable domain, in which reference TRBV28 and TRBJ2-5 provide the parts outside the CDR3, is DVKVTQSSRYLVKRTGEKVFLECVQDMDHENMFWYRQDPGLGLRLIYFSYDVKMKEKGDIPEGYSVSREKKERFSLILESASTNQTSMYLCASSSPLDWRGGETQYFGPGTRLLVL.

This chain connects TRBV4-1 to TRBJ2-7; D might be TRBD1 (6 bases). Germline V gives CDR1 MGHRA, CDR2 YSYEKL. The length of the CDR3 is 16 residues. V gave up 1 base and J gave up 3 bases, with 16 bases separating them. The CDR3 coding sequence is TGCGCCAGCAGCCAAGGGTGGGGGCTAGCCAGCTACGAGCAGTACTTC. Encoded protein: CASSQGWGLASYEQYF.

The V and J genes are TRBV27 and TRBJ2-2; 10 bases are a match to TRBD2. Looked up from germline, CDR1 is MNHEY and CDR2 is SMNVEV (reference sequence). This CDR3 spans 17 amino acids. The V gene end was trimmed by 5 bases and the J gene end by 6 bases; junction bases not matched to a gene: 12. The CDR3 is CASSQYRASGSPGELFF. CDR3 DNA sequence: TGTGCCAGCAGTCAATATAGGGCTAGCGGGAGCCCCGGGGAGCTGTTTTTT.

A single count supports this clone. This chain uses TRBV9 with TRBJ1-2; a weak D match, TRBD1 (6 bases). This CDR3 comprises 15 residues. CDR1 and CDR2 (germline): SGDLS, YYNGEE. The ends were cut back, 4 bases at V and 0 bases at J, with 13 bases in the middle. CDR3: CASSPWTDANYGYTF. In DNA, the CDR3 is TGTGCCAGCAGCCCGTGGACAGACGCTAACTATGGCTACACCTTC. Full variable domain (rest looked up from reference TRBV9 and TRBJ1-2): DSGVTQTPKHLITATGQRVTLRCSPRSGDLSVYWYQQSLDQGLQFLIQYYNGEERAKGNILERFSAQQFPDLHSELNLSSLELGDSALYFCASSPWTDANYGYTFGSGTRLTVV.

The DNA for the CDR3 is TGTGCCACCAGCAGAGATGCGGTGGCGTATAATTCACCCCTCCACTTT. Encoded protein: CATSRDAVAYNSPLHF. The chain uses TRBV15 and TRBJ1-6, with D unclear. The germline V gene encodes CDR1 LNHNV and CDR2 YYDKDF (reference sequence). Trimming left V 0 bases short and J 4 bases short, with 10 bases between. The CDR3 contains 16 residues.

The chain carries TRBV20-1 and TRBJ1-4; D ambiguous. CDR1 and CDR2 from the germline V gene are DFQATT and SNEGSKA (reference sequence). The CDR3 runs to 11 residues. V was clipped by 3 bases and J by 10 bases, with 9 bases between them. Written as DNA, the CDR3 is TGCAGTGCTAGTGAGGCCGGAAAACTGTTTTTT. It encodes CSASEAGKLFF.

This chain joins TRBV29-1 and TRBJ1-5, with 7 bases identical to TRBD1. The J segment lost 2 bases and the V segment lost 3 bases, leaving 4 bases of the junction unmatched. The CDR3 contains 14 residues. From germline, CDR1 is SQVTM and CDR2 ANQGSEA. The CDR3 coding sequence is TGCAGCGTTGAGAACGACAGGGGCAATCAGCCCCAGCATTTT. Protein product: CSVENDRGNQPQHF.

The chain employs TRBV9 and TRBJ2-5, with 7 bases fitting TRBD1. This CDR3 comprises 19 residues. J was trimmed by 4 bases and V by 4 bases; bases with no gene match: 22. Germline loops: CDR1 SGDLS, CDR2 YYNGEE. DNA for the CDR3: TGTGCCAGCAGCCTAGCTAGGGACAGAGCGGAGACAGGCCCAGAGACCCAGTACTTC. Translated, it gives CASSLARDRAETGPETQYF. Full variable domain (outside the CDR3, taken from reference TRBV9 and TRBJ2-5): DSGVTQTPKHLITATGQRVTLRCSPRSGDLSVYWYQQSLDQGLQFLIQYYNGEERAKGNILERFSAQQFPDLHSELNLSSLELGDSALYFCASSLARDRAETGPETQYFGPGTRLLVL.

Details on this clone: Other DNA sequences in the sample encode the same CDR3. The chain joins TRBV28 to TRBJ2-7; 7 bases agree with TRBD2. From germline, CDR1 is MDHEN and CDR2 SYDVKM. The CDR3 runs to 14 residues. The J segment lost 4 bases and the V segment lost 2 bases, leaving 5 bases of the junction unmatched. CDR3 nucleotides: TGTGCCAGCAGTTTACCATCGGGAGGATACGAGCAGTACTTC. Residues: CASSLPSGGYEQYF.

CDR3 DNA sequence: TGTGCCATGAGAGGGACAGTTGGAAACACCATATATTTT. Translating it yields CAMRGTVGNTIYF. The chain has TRBV10-3 and TRBJ1-3, with 7 bases aligning to TRBD1. V was pared by 9 bases and J by 3 bases, with 5 bases of the junction left unmatched. This CDR3 has 13 amino acids. Germline CDR1 reads ENHRY; CDR2 reads SYGVKD.

This sequence joins TRBV4-1 and TRBJ2-2; D call uncertain. Trimming stripped 0 bases from V and 6 bases from J, with 11 bases between. The CDR3 is made up of 15 amino acids. Germline-derived CDR1 and CDR2 are MGHRA and YSYEKL. The DNA for the CDR3 is TGCGCCAGCAGCCAAGATCGGGCCAGGCCCGGGGAGCTGTTTTTT. It specifies CASSQDRARPGELFF.

This clone was counted once. V and J are TRBV30 and TRBJ2-3; D tentatively reads TRBD1 or TRBD2 (6 bases each). V lost 5 bases and J 3 bases, leaving 18 bases between the germline ends. The CDR3 runs to 15 residues. The germline V gene has CDR1 GTSNPN and CDR2 SVGIG (reference sequence). CDR3 region: CAWSWGAEKTDTQYF. The CDR3 DNA sequence: TGTGCCTGGTCTTGGGGGGCCGAAAAGACAGATACGCAGTATTTT.

The rearrangement joins TRBV27 to TRBJ1-6; 9 bases align to TRBD1. V shed 6 bases, J shed 13 bases, and the junction held 7 bases outside the gene matches. CDR3 length: 13 amino acids. Germline V gene lookup returns CDR1 MNHEY and CDR2 SMNVEV (reference sequence). CDR3 in DNA: TGTGCCAGCAGGGGGACAGGGCTGGCTCCCCTCCACTTT. Its translation is CASRGTGLAPLHF.

The chain links TRBV5-4 to TRBJ1-2; TRBD1 agrees at 10 bases. V was clipped by 3 bases and J by 7 bases; unmatched bases: 6. CDR1 and CDR2 (germline): SGHNT, YYREEE (reference sequence). CDR3 length: 14 residues. This chain's CDR3 is CASSSGQGRSGYTF. CDR3 coding DNA: TGTGCCAGCAGCTCGGGACAGGGGAGGAGTGGCTACACCTTC. Combining the CDR3 with reference TRBV5-4 and TRBJ1-2 gives the whole variable domain ETGVTQSPTHLIKTRGQQVTLRCSSQSGHNTVSWYQQALGQGPQFIFQYYREEENGRGNFPPRFSGLQFPNYSSELNVNALELDDSALYLCASSSGQGRSGYTFGSGTRLTVV.

The chain recombines TRBV7-6 with TRBJ2-5; 7 bases are a match to TRBD2. With 5 bases clipped from V and 5 bases from J, the junction kept 14 bases outside the gene matches. The CDR3 spans 16 residues. Germline CDR1 SGHVS, CDR2 FNYEAQ. The CDR3 spells CASSPGTTGTRETQYF. The DNA of the CDR3 is TGTGCCAGCAGCCCTGGGACTACCGGTACCCGGGAGACCCAGTACTTC.

The chain links TRBV7-9 to TRBJ2-1, with 8 bases matching TRBD2. CDR1 is SEHNR and CDR2 is FQNEAQ in the germline V gene (reference sequence). Unmatched junction bases numbered 10, after V lost 5 bases and J lost 4 bases. There are 16 residues in the CDR3. The chain's CDR3 is CASSPPKRGPYNEQFF. For the CDR3, the DNA is TGTGCCAGCAGCCCACCCAAGCGGGGGCCGTACAATGAGCAGTTCTTC.

This rearrangement joins TRBV11-2 to TRBJ2-7; D is ambiguous. This CDR3 has 12 amino acids. Germline CDR1 SGHAT, CDR2 FQNNGV. Between the trimmed V and J ends, which lost 2 bases and 3 bases, there was a span of 5 bases. The CDR3 nucleotides read TGTGCCAGCAGCTTATCTCACTACGAGCAGTACTTC. It specifies CASSLSHYEQYF.

The rearrangement links TRBV6-1 to TRBJ2-1, with D possibly being TRBD1 (5 bases). The CDR3 length is 15 residues. Trimming stripped 5 bases from V and 2 bases from J, with 13 bases between. Germline CDR1 is MNHNS and CDR2 is SASEGT. CDR3 coding DNA: TGTGCCAGCAGTTTTTCGACAGTCGCCTACAATGAGCAGTTCTTC. This gives the protein CASSFSTVAYNEQFF.

The gene calls are TRBV27 and TRBJ2-2; D may be TRBD1 or TRBD2 (5 bases each). CDR3 length: 16 residues. Between the trimmed V and J ends, which lost 8 bases and 0 bases, there was a span of 16 bases. Germline V gene data show CDR1 as MNHEY and CDR2 as SMNVEV (reference sequence). CDR3 sequence: CASGPGTPANTGELFF. CDR3 bases: TGTGCCAGCGGCCCAGGGACCCCAGCGAACACCGGGGAGCTGTTTTTT.

V and J are TRBV11-2 and TRBJ2-7; possible D gene TRBD1, 7 bases. Germline V CDR1 and CDR2: SGHAT, FQNNGV. V gave up 4 bases and J gave up 1 base, with 17 bases separating them. The CDR3 runs 16 residues. CDR3 protein: CASSYKGAGISYEQYF. The CDR3 DNA follows: TGTGCCAGCAGCTATAAGGGGGCGGGAATATCCTACGAGCAGTACTTC.

The V and J genes are TRBV19 and TRBJ1-5; 7 bases line up with TRBD1. J was trimmed by 3 bases and V by 6 bases; bases with no gene match: 8. The CDR3 is 15 amino acids. Germline lookup yields CDR1 LNHDA and CDR2 SQIVND (reference sequence). The CDR3 nucleotides read TGTGCCAGTAGCCCGGGGACAGCCTTCAATCAGCCCCAGCATTTT. Translated, it gives CASSPGTAFNQPQHF. Complete variable domain (other parts from reference TRBV19 and TRBJ1-5): DGGITQSPKYLFRKEGQNVTLSCEQNLNHDAMYWYRQDPGQGLRLIYYSQIVNDFQKGDIAEGYSVSREKKESFPLTVTSAQKNPTAFYLCASSPGTAFNQPQHFGDGTRLSIL.

The V gene is TRBV5-1, the J gene TRBJ2-2; D is unresolved. The CDR3 covers 13 residues. With 2 bases removed from V and 6 bases from J, the gap between germline ends came to 8 bases. Germline CDR1 and CDR2: SGHRS and YFSETQ. Here the CDR3 DNA reads TGCGCCAGCAGCTTTTCCGGGTCCGGGGAGCTGTTTTTT. It codes for CASSFSGSGELFF.

The J gene is TRBJ2-1, the V gene TRBV4-2, with D unclear. The CDR3 loop spans 16 amino acids. V dropped 4 bases and J dropped 0 bases, with 13 bases sitting between them. Per germline, CDR1 LGHNA and CDR2 YNFKEQ. The chain's CDR3 is CASSRTATSSYNEQFF. The DNA for the CDR3 is TGTGCCAGCAGCCGAACAGCTACGAGCTCCTACAATGAGCAGTTCTTC.

The J gene is TRBJ2-5, the V gene TRBV21-1; the table names TRBD2, a call not compared with the DNA. TRBV21-1 is given as a pseudogene. The CDR3 is made up of 19 amino acids. DNA for the CDR3: TGTGCCAGCAGCTACCCCCTGCTGGGGACTAGCGGGAGTCAAGAGACCCAGTACTTC. This translates into CASSYPLLGTSGSQETQYF.

The chain carries TRBV7-2 and TRBJ1-1; the D gene is possibly TRBD1 (5 bases). This CDR3 has 16 amino acids. Germline CDR1 SGHTA, CDR2 FQGNSA. V lost 5 bases, J lost 3 bases, and 19 bases lay in between. The CDR3 sequence: CASSVPYQGGDTEAFF. CDR3 DNA sequence: TGTGCCAGCAGCGTTCCTTACCAGGGTGGGGACACTGAAGCTTTCTTT. Looking up the rest from reference TRBV7-2 and TRBJ1-1 gives the full variable domain: GAGVSQSPSNKVTEKGKDVELRCDPISGHTALYWYRQSLGQGLEFLIYFQGNSAPDKSGLPSDRFSAERTGGSVSTLTIQRTQQEDSAVYLCASSVPYQGGDTEAFFGQGTRLTVV.

The rearrangement joins TRBV6-6 to TRBJ1-2; D possibly corresponds to TRBD1 (6 bases). This CDR3 comprises 10 residues. CDR1 and CDR2 (germline): MNHNY, SVGAGI (reference sequence). The V gene lost 11 bases and the J gene lost 8 bases, with 12 bases spanning the gap. The CDR3 bases are TGTGCCTCCTACAGGGACGGCTACACCTTC. Protein: CASYRDGYTF.

DNA for the CDR3: TGTGCTAGTGGCCCCTACGACAGCTCCTACGAGCAGTACTTC. Its protein product is CASGPYDSSYEQYF. This chain uses TRBV12-5 with TRBJ2-7; D is perhaps TRBD1 (5 bases). Trimming removed 6 bases at V and 0 bases at J, with 12 bases between. From germline, CDR1 is LGHNT and CDR2 FRNRAP. The length of the CDR3 is 14 residues.

The J gene is TRBJ2-2, the V gene TRBV1. TRBV1 is recorded as a pseudogene. CDR3 size: 20 residues. The CDR3 DNA reads as TGCACCAGCAGCCCCTGTCGAAGAGGGACGAAGGTGGGTGGCACCGGGGAGCTGTTTTTT. Translation gives CTSSPCRRGTKVGGTGELFF.

This clone was seen a single time. This chain links TRBV13 with TRBJ2-7; TRBD1 matches 7 bases. In germline, CDR1 is PRHDT, CDR2 FYEKMQ (reference sequence). V lost 0 bases to trimming and J lost 4 bases; unmatched junction nucleotides: 12. CDR3 length: 17 amino acids. CDR3 in DNA: TGTGCCAGCAGCTTAGGACCCTATGAGGGACAGACTTACGAGCAGTACTTC. Amino acids: CASSLGPYEGQTYEQYF.